Sequencing of this T cell receptor (beta chain) was carried out in a study of identical twins. Regarding this clonotype: A read error may produce the germline difference seen at one junction end.

This CDR3 is 11 amino acids long. Looked up from germline, CDR1 is SNHLY and CDR2 is FYNNEI. TCRdb processed the 5' RACE reads anew with MiXCR; each CDR3 protein has one entry. The sample holds around 690,000 distinct CDR3 sequences, 21% seen once. These data also featured in a second study, about T cells expressing NK-cell markers.

What was sequenced was PBMCs. The chain joins TRBV2 to TRBJ1-6; maybe TRBD1 (5 bases). This receptor was taken from a woman aged 18-30 years in good health. The CDR3 region is CASSGGPQDIF. CDR3 DNA: TGTGCCAGCAGTGGGGGACCGCAGGACATATTT. The full variable domain, in which reference TRBV2 and TRBJ1-6 provide the parts outside the CDR3, is EPEVTQTPSHQVTQMGQEVILRCVPISNHLYFYWYRQILGQKVEFLVSFYNNEISEKSEIFDDQFSVERPDGSNFTLKIRSTKLEDSAMYFCASSGGPQDIFGNGTRLTVT.